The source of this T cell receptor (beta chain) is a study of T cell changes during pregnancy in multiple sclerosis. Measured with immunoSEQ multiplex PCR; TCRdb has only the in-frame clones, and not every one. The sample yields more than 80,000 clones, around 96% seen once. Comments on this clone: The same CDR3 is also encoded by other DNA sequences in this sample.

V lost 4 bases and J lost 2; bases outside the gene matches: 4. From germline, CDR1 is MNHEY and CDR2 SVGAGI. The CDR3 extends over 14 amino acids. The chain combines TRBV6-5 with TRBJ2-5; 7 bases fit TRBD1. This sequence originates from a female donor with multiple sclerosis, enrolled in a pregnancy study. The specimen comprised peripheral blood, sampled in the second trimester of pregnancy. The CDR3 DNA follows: TGTGCCAGCAGTTCCGGACAGGCACAAGAGACCCAGTACTTC. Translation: CASSSGQAQETQYF.